Below, 9 T cell receptor beta chains from the same sample are listed, as sequenced in a study of Graves' ophthalmopathy and Graves' hyperthyroidism. Scientists amplified the TCR beta CDR3 regions from RNA transcripts. A first-round RT-PCR used HTBI primers, followed by a second-round multiplex PCR. TCRdb re-analysed the multiplex PCR reads in MiXCR, keeping a single row per CDR3 protein. In the table there are about 700,000 distinct CDR3 sequences, approximately 40% of which are singletons. Sequenced material: peripheral blood. All receptors derive from an adult man with Graves' ophthalmopathy.

This clonotype was counted ten times or more. The chain links TRBV12-3 or TRBV12-4 to TRBJ1-1, with D hard to call. There are 11 residues in the CDR3. V shed 3 bases and J shed 4 bases, with 3 bases lying between them. CDR3 in DNA: TGTGCCAGCAGTTTCATCACTGAAGCTTTCTTT. This gives the protein CASSFITEAFF.

About this clonotype itself: One junction end does not reproduce the germline sequence, and a read error may be involved. The CDR3 DNA follows: TGTGCCAGCAGTGAAGGGGGAGGGAACGAGCAGCACTTC. Protein product: CASSEGGGNEQHF. The chain recombines TRBV24-1 with TRBJ2-7; D possibly corresponds to TRBD2 (7 bases). The CDR3 is 13 residues long. Germline CDR1 and CDR2: KGHDR and SFDVKD.

The J gene is TRBJ2-7, the V gene TRBV7-9; 8 nucleotides match TRBD2. This CDR3 is built from 13 residues. From germline, CDR1 is SEHNR and CDR2 FQNEAQ (reference sequence). V dropped 6 bases and J dropped 12; count of bases not matched to a gene: 13. The CDR3 loop is CASSVPGGGQRYF. DNA of the CDR3: TGTGCCAGCAGTGTACCCGGGGGGGGTCAAAGGTACTTC.

This clonotype was recorded at least ten times. The chain couples TRBV29-1 to TRBJ1-2; 9 bases fit TRBD1. This CDR3 is 14 amino acids long. CDR1 is SQVTM, CDR2 ANQGSEA, per germline. V gave up 6 bases and J gave up 6 bases; unmatched junction bases: 11. The CDR3 DNA reads as TGCAGCGTCGTCGAGGGACAGGGTAAGCATGGCTACACCTTC. Its protein is CSVVEGQGKHGYTF.

This chain links TRBV12-3 or TRBV12-4 with TRBJ1-1; D remains unclear. V was clipped by 3 bases and J by 1 base, with 12 bases between them. CDR3 length: 15 amino acids. The CDR3 here is CASSFSSFENTEAFF. In DNA, the CDR3 is TGTGCCAGCAGTTTTTCATCGTTTGAGAACACTGAAGCTTTCTTT.

Regarding this clonotype: One base away lies a much larger clone, so this may be a sequencing read error. The J gene is TRBJ2-7, the V gene TRBV25-1; D uncertain. The CDR3 is made up of 13 amino acids. Germline CDR1 and CDR2: MGHDK and SYGVNS. Trimming took 3 bases from V and 6 from J, leaving 12 bases between them. The DNA of the CDR3 is TGTGCCAGCAGTGATAGTGGTTACTCCGAGCAGTACTTC. It codes for CASSDSGYSEQYF.

This clonotype was detected ten times or more. The rearrangement joins TRBV20-1 to TRBJ1-5, with TRBD1 identical over 8 bases. CDR1 DFQATT and CDR2 SNEGSKA come from the germline V gene (reference sequence). This CDR3 has 13 residues. J lost 6 bases, V lost 3 bases, and 4 bases had no gene match. CDR3 in amino acids: CSARWTGSQPQHF. CDR3 coding DNA: TGCAGTGCTAGGTGGACAGGGTCTCAGCCCCAGCATTTT.

This rearrangement joins TRBV20-1 to TRBJ1-5, with 7 positions matching TRBD1. Per germline, CDR1 DFQATT and CDR2 SNEGSKA (reference sequence). With V trimmed by 6 bases and J by 7 bases, 9 bases remained unmatched. CDR3 size: 13 residues. CDR3: CSAIGQARQPQHF. The CDR3 nucleotides read TGCAGTGCCATAGGACAGGCGCGGCAGCCCCAGCATTTT.

This clonotype was seen many times. The chain links TRBV20-1 to TRBJ2-5; 8 nucleotides agree with TRBD1. Trimming removed 0 bases from V and 4 bases from J; junction bases left unmatched: 10. The germline gives CDR1 DFQATT, CDR2 SNEGSKA (reference sequence). The CDR3 is made up of 16 amino acids. CDR3 amino acids: CSARDPRQGQRETQYF. Written as DNA, the CDR3 is TGCAGTGCTAGAGATCCGAGACAGGGGCAGAGAGAGACCCAGTACTTC.